This TCR beta chain is drawn from a study of blood T cell repertoires in COVID-19. The V end was cut by 2 bases, the J end by 2 bases, with 10 bases between. CDR1 is MNHEY, CDR2 SMNVEV, per germline (reference sequence). The CDR3 has 14 residues. Produced via immunoSEQ multiplex PCR; TCRdb's table is partial and in-frame only. Among roughly 380,000 clones listed, 87% were seen once. Sequencing input: PBMCs or T cells enriched from blood (not recorded which). The clonotype comes from a man aged 25 to 40 who had recovered from COVID-19. The chain has TRBV27 and TRBJ2-7; the D gene is possibly TRBD2 (6 bases). The CDR3: CASSLRPGAYEQYF. CDR3 DNA sequence: TGTGCCAGCAGTTTACGCCCGGGAGCCTACGAGCAGTACTTC.